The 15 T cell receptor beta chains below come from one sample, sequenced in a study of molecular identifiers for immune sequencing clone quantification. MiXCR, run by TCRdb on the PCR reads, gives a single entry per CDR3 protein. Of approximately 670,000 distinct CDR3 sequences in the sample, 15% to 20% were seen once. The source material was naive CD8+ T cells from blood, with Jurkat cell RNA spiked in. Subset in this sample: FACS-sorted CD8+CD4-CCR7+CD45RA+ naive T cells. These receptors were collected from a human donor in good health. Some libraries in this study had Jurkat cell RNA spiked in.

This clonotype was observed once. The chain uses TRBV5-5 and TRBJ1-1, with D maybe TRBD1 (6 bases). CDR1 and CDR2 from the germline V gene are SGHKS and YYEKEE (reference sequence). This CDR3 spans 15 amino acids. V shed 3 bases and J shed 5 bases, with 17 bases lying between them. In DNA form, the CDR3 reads TGTGCCAGCAGCTGGGCGGGGGGGGCGCGGACTGAAGCTTTCTTT. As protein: CASSWAGGARTEAFF.

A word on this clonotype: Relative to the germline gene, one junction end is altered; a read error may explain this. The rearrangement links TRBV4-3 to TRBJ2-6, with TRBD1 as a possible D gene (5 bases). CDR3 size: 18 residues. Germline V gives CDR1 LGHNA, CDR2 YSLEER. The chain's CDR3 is CASSQDRASPSGADVLTF. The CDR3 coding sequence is TGCGCCAGCAGCCAAGATAGGGCCTCCCCCTCTGGGGCCGACGTCCTGACTTTC.

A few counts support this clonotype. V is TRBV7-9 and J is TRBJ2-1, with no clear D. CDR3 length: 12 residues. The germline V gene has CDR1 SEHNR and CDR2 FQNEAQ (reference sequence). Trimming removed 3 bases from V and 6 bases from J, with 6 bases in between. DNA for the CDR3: TGTGCCAGCAGCTTTGGTTCCAATGAGCAGTTCTTC. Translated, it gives CASSFGSNEQFF. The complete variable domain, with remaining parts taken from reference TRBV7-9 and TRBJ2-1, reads DTGVSQNPRHKITKRGQNVTFRCDPISEHNRLYWYRQTLGQGPEFLTYFQNEAQLEKSRLLSDRFSAERPKGSFSTLEIQRTEQGDSAMYLCASSFGSNEQFFGPGTRLTVL.

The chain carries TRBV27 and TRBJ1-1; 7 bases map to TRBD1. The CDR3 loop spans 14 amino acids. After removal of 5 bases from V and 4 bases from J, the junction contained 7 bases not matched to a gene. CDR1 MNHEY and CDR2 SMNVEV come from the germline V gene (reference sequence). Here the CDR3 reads CASSPDRTLTEAFF. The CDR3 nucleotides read TGTGCCAGCAGTCCGGACAGGACCCTCACTGAAGCTTTCTTT.

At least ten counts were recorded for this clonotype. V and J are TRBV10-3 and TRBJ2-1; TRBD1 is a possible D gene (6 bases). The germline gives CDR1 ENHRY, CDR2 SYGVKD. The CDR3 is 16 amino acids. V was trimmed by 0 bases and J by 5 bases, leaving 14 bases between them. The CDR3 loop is CAISESPGQEDNEQFF. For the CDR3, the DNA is TGTGCCATCAGTGAGTCCCCGGGACAAGAAGACAATGAGCAGTTCTTC.

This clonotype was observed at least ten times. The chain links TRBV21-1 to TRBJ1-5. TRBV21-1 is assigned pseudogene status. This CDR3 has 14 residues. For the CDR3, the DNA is TGTGCCAGCAGCAAAGCGCCGGAGGATCAGCCCCAGCATTTT. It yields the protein CASSKAPEDQPQHF.

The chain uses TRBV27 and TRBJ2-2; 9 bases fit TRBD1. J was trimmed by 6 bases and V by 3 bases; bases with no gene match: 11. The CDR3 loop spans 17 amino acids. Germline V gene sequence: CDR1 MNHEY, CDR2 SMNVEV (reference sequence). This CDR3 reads CASSFNAGTGFAGELFF. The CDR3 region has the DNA TGTGCCAGCAGTTTCAATGCCGGGACAGGGTTTGCCGGGGAGCTGTTTTTT.

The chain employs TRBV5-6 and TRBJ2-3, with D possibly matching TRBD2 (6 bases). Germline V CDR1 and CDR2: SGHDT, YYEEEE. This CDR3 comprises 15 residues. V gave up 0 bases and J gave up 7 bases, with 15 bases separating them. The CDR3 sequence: CASSLGTGGAYTQYF. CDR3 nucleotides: TGTGCCAGCAGCTTGGGGACTGGCGGGGCCTATACGCAGTATTTT.

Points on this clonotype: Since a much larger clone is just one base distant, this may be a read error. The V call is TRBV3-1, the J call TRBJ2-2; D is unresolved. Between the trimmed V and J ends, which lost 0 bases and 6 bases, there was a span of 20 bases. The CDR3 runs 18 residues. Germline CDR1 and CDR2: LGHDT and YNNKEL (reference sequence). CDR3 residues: CASSQDPALDLNAGELFF. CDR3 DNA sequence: TGTGCCAGCAGCCAAGATCCCGCTCTTGACCTCAATGCCGGGGAGCTGTTTTTT.

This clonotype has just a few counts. The CDR3 DNA reads as TGTGCCAGCAGTTACCCCTTAAGCGGTGGGTCAGATACGCAGTATTTT. This translates into CASSYPLSGGSDTQYF. The chain joins TRBV6-2 or TRBV6-3 to TRBJ2-3; D perhaps matches TRBD2 (5 bases). The CDR3 has 16 amino acids. Germline CDR1 is MNHEY and CDR2 is SVGEGT. Trimming removed 2 bases from V and 4 bases from J, with 16 bases in between.

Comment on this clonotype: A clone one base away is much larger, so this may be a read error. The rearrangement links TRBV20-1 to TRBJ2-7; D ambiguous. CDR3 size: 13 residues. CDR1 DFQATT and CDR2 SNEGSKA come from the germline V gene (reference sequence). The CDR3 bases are TGCAGTGCAAATGAAGGAACTACCTACGGGCAGTACTTC. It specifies CSANEGTTYGQYF.

The CDR3 region is CASTGLNNYEQYF. The DNA for the CDR3 is TGTGCCAGCACGGGACTCAACAACTACGAGCAGTACTTC. The gene calls are TRBV6-2 or TRBV6-3 and TRBJ2-7, with TRBD2 as a possible D gene (6 bases). V was shortened by 7 bases and J by 3 bases, with 13 bases between the two germline ends. The CDR3 has 13 amino acids. Germline V gene lookup returns CDR1 MNHEY and CDR2 SVGEGT.

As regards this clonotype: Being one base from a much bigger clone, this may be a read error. DNA for the CDR3: TGCGCCAGCAGCCAAGATTTAACCCGCTACGAGCAGTTCTTC. It codes for CASSQDLTRYEQFF. This chain joins TRBV4-3 and TRBJ2-1; D gene unclear. The CDR3 has 14 amino acids. CDR1 is LGHNA, CDR2 YSLEER, per germline. V lost 0 bases, J lost 10 bases, and 13 bases lay in between.

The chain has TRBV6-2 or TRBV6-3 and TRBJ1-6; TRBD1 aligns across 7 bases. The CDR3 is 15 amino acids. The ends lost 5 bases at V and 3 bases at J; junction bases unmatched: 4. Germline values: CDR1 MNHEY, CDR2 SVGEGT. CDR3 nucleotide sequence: TGTGCCAGCAGTGGGACAGACTTCTATAATTCACCCCTCCACTTT. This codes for CASSGTDFYNSPLHF.

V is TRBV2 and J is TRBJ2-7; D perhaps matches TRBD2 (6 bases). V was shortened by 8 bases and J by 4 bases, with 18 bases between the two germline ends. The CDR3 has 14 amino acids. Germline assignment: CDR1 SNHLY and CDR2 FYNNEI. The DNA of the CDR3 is TGTGCCAGCGGGGGGAGCAGGGATGATTACGAGCAGTACTTC. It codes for CASGGSRDDYEQYF. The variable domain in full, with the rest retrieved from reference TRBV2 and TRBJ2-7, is EPEVTQTPSHQVTQMGQEVILRCVPISNHLYFYWYRQILGQKVEFLVSFYNNEISEKSEIFDDQFSVERPDGSNFTLKIRSTKLEDSAMYFCASGGSRDDYEQYFGPGTRLTVT.